One and the same sample provided the 13 T cell receptor beta chains below, sequenced in a study of blood T cell repertoires in COVID-19. Generated by immunoSEQ multiplex PCR, the TCRdb table keeps only in-frame clones and is missing some. The profile covers tens of thousands of clones, with about 90% appearing a single time and over 20% taken by the ten largest. Specimen: peripheral blood. The source is a woman aged 50 to 65 with active or convalescent COVID-19.

The genes are TRBV4-1 and TRBJ1-4; 10 bases align to TRBD1. Germline V lookup: CDR1 MGHRA, CDR2 YSYEKL. J gave up 7 bases and V 2 bases, and 4 bases lay outside the gene matches. The CDR3 is 15 amino acids. The CDR3 is CASSQPGQGSEKLFF. The CDR3 DNA is TGCGCCAGCAGCCAACCGGGACAGGGGTCTGAAAAACTGTTTTTT.

The chain joins TRBV11-1 to TRBJ2-1; D not resolved. V was clipped by 3 bases and J by 9 bases, with 9 bases between them. CDR1 SGHAT and CDR2 FQDESV come from the germline V gene (reference sequence). The CDR3 length is 12 residues. CDR3 amino acids: CASSFTVPEQFF. The CDR3 bases are TGTGCCAGCAGCTTCACGGTGCCTGAGCAGTTCTTC.

The CDR3 loop is CASSFIGGGMNTEAFF. The CDR3 nucleotides read TGTGCCAGCAGCTTTATAGGGGGTGGTATGAACACTGAAGCTTTCTTT. The chain couples TRBV11-2 to TRBJ1-1; a possible D gene is TRBD1 (6 bases). Germline CDR1 SGHAT, CDR2 FQNNGV. V was cut by 3 bases and J by 0 bases, with 14 bases left in between. The CDR3 has 16 residues.

The CDR3 region is CASSDPTSGRGNEQFF. DNA of the CDR3: TGTGCCAGCAGTGACCCGACTAGCGGTAGAGGGAATGAGCAGTTCTTC. The rearrangement uses TRBV6-4 and TRBJ2-1; TRBD2 matches at 9 bases. The length of the CDR3 is 16 residues. Germline assignment: CDR1 MRHNA and CDR2 SNTAGT. V was pared by 2 bases and J by 7 bases, with 9 bases of the junction left unmatched.

There are a few counts of this clone. This sequence joins TRBV7-3 and TRBJ2-3, with D unclear. The CDR3 consists of 13 residues. CDR1 and CDR2 from the germline V gene are SGHTA and FQGTGA. V was trimmed by 6 bases and J by 0 bases, leaving 7 bases between them. As DNA, the CDR3 is TGTGCCAGCAGTATCCAGAGCACAGATACGCAGTATTTT. Amino acids: CASSIQSTDTQYF. The full variable domain, completed using reference TRBV7-3 and TRBJ2-3, is GAGVSQTPSNKVTEKGKYVELRCDPISGHTALYWYRQSLGQGPEFLIYFQGTGAADDSGLPNDRFFAVRPEGSVSTLKIQRTERGDSAVYLCASSIQSTDTQYFGPGTRLTVL.

The genes are TRBV30 and TRBJ1-6, with 7 bases that match TRBD1. The germline CDR1 and CDR2 sequences are GTSNPN and SVGIG (reference sequence). Unmatched junction bases numbered 1, after V lost 0 bases and J lost 8 bases. The CDR3 is 13 amino acids. CDR3: CAWSVQGYSPLHF. The CDR3 nucleotides read TGTGCCTGGAGTGTACAGGGGTATTCACCCCTCCACTTT.

The chain links TRBV7-6 to TRBJ1-5; 7 bases align to TRBD1. V shed 4 bases, J shed 0 bases, and the junction held 9 bases outside the gene matches. This CDR3 is 17 amino acids long. Germline V gene sequence: CDR1 SGHVS, CDR2 FNYEAQ. The CDR3 region has the DNA TGTGCCAGCAGCTCACAGACCGGGACAGATAGCAATCAGCCCCAGCATTTT. Amino acid sequence: CASSSQTGTDSNQPQHF.

The V call is TRBV5-1, the J call TRBJ1-1, with D perhaps TRBD1 (6 bases). The V gene lost 2 bases and the J gene lost 4 bases, with 12 bases spanning the gap. This CDR3 has 14 residues. CDR1 is SGHRS and CDR2 is YFSETQ in the germline V gene. CDR3: CASSLQGFPTEAFF. The CDR3 DNA follows: TGCGCCAGCAGCTTACAGGGCTTCCCCACTGAAGCTTTCTTT.

The chain uses TRBV7-9 and TRBJ2-1; 11 positions match TRBD2. The CDR3 is 18 amino acids. Per germline, CDR1 SEHNR and CDR2 FQNEAQ (reference sequence). The J segment lost 4 bases and the V segment lost 4 bases, leaving 12 bases of the junction unmatched. CDR3 DNA sequence: TGTGCCAGCAGCTCTATCGGGACTAGCGGAGCCCAATACAATGAGCAGTTCTTC. Protein: CASSSIGTSGAQYNEQFF.

The chain combines TRBV2 with TRBJ1-4; 9 bases are shared with TRBD1. CDR1 SNHLY and CDR2 FYNNEI come from the germline V gene. The J segment lost 2 bases and the V segment lost 6 bases, leaving 4 bases of the junction unmatched. The CDR3 covers 15 residues. The CDR3 nucleotides are TGTGCCAGCAGAGGACAGGGGAGGACTAATGAAAAACTGTTTTTT. It specifies CASRGQGRTNEKLFF.

The chain employs TRBV7-9 and TRBJ2-7, with TRBD1 matching over 7 bases. The J segment lost 6 bases and the V segment lost 4 bases, leaving 9 bases of the junction unmatched. Germline assignment: CDR1 SEHNR and CDR2 FQNEAQ (reference sequence). CDR3 length equals 14 residues. CDR3 in DNA: TGTGCCAGCAGCTCGGACAGGTCGTCCCTCGAGCAGTACTTC. This codes for CASSSDRSSLEQYF.

The rearrangement joins TRBV7-9 to TRBJ1-3; TRBD1 aligns across 8 bases. J lost 3 bases, V lost 6 bases, and 10 bases had no gene match. This CDR3 comprises 16 residues. CDR1 is SEHNR, CDR2 FQNEAQ, per germline (reference sequence). The CDR3 loop reads CASRLLGTGYGNTIYF. CDR3 in DNA: TGTGCCAGCAGATTACTCGGGACAGGCTATGGAAACACCATATATTTT. The full variable domain, rest sourced from reference TRBV7-9 and TRBJ1-3, is DTGVSQNPRHKITKRGQNVTFRCDPISEHNRLYWYRQTLGQGPEFLTYFQNEAQLEKSRLLSDRFSAERPKGSFSTLEIQRTEQGDSAMYLCASRLLGTGYGNTIYFGEGSWLTVV.

The chain uses TRBV14 and TRBJ1-1; 8 nucleotides line up with TRBD1. In germline, CDR1 is SGHDN, CDR2 FVKESK. The V segment lost 2 bases and the J segment 0 bases; nucleotides outside the gene matches: 8. The CDR3 is made up of 17 amino acids. In DNA form, the CDR3 reads TGTGCCAGCAGCCAATGGGGGGCAGGGGGCATGAACACTGAAGCTTTCTTT. It is translated as CASSQWGAGGMNTEAFF.